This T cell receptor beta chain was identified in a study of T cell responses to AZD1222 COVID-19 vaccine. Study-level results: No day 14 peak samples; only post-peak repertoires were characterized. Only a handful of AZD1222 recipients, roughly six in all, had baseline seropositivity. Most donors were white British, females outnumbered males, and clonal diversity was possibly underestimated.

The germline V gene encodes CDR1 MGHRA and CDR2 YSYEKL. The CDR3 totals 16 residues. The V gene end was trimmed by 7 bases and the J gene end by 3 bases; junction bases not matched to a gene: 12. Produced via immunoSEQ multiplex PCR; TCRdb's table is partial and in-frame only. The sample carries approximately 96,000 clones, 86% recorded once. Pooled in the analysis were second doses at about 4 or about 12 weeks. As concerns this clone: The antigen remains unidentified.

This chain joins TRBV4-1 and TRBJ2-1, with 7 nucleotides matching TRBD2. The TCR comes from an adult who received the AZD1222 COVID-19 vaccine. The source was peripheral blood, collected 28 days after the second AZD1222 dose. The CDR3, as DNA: TGCGCCAGCAAACAGCAAAGGACTAGGTACTACAATGAGCAGTTCTTC. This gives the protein CASKQQRTRYYNEQFF.